The sequence of this TCR beta chain was determined in a study of identifying expanded T cells in peripheral blood. Assay used: immunoSEQ multiplex PCR; TCRdb lists only in-frame clones, some missing. The sample yields tens of thousands of clones, about 88% seen once. Collection occurred without any documented infections or immune events in donors. V was clipped by 4 bases and J by 2 bases; unmatched bases: 15. This CDR3 has 20 amino acids. The germline gives CDR1 SGHDN, CDR2 FVKESK. This TCR was recovered from a person between 18 and 69 years old in good health. The J gene is TRBJ2-7, the V gene TRBV14; 15 nucleotides match TRBD2. Sequencing was carried out using blood. The CDR3 sequence is CASSLGLTGTSGGRTYEQYF. CDR3 nucleotides: TGTGCCAGCAGCCTAGGGCTTACCGGGACTAGCGGGGGGCGGACCTACGAGCAGTACTTC.